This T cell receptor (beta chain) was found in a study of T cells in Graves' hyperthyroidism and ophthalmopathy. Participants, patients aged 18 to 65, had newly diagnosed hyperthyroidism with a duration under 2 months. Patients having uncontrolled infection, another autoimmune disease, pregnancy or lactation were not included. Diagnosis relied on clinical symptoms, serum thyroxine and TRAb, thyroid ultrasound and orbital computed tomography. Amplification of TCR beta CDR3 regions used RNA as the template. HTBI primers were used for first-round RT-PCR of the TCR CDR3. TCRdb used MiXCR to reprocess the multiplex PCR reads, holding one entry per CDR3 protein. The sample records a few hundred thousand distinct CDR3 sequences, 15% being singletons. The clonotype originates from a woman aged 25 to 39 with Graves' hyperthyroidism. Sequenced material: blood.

The CDR3 nucleotides are TGTGCCAGCAGCCAAGCGGGAGTTTCTTCCGGGGAGCTGTTTTTT. Its protein is CASSQAGVSSGELFF. V is TRBV4-2 and J is TRBJ2-2, with D possibly being TRBD2 (6 bases). This CDR3 has 15 residues. V shed 1 base and J shed 6 bases, with 12 bases lying between them. The germline V gene encodes CDR1 LGHNA and CDR2 YNFKEQ.